These 15 T cell receptor beta chains came from one sample sequenced in a study of blood T cell repertoires in COVID-19. Some clones are missing from TCRdb's copy, which holds only in-frame ones; the method was immunoSEQ multiplex PCR. Of around 300,000 clones listed, roughly 90% are singletons. Sequenced input: PBMCs or T cells enriched from blood (not recorded which). The receptor set was obtained from a woman aged 45-65 years who had recovered from COVID-19.

The rearrangement joins TRBV20-1 to TRBJ2-1, with a weak D call TRBD2 (6 bases). The CDR3 sequence is 11 residues long. Trimming removed 2 bases from V and 10 bases from J, with 9 bases in between. Germline CDR1 and CDR2: DFQATT and SNEGSKA (reference sequence). The CDR3: CSARLAREQFF. The DNA for the CDR3 is TGCAGTGCTAGACTAGCGCGCGAGCAGTTCTTC.

The CDR3 is CASSPSGTGNTEAFF. For the CDR3, the DNA is TGTGCCAGCTCACCTTCCGGGACAGGGAACACTGAAGCTTTCTTT. The rearrangement uses TRBV18 and TRBJ1-1, with TRBD1 identical over 8 bases. J lost 1 base, V lost 3 bases, and 4 bases had no gene match. CDR3 size: 15 residues. The V gene's germline CDR1 is KGHSH and CDR2 LQKENI.

The rearrangement links TRBV6-2 or TRBV6-3 to TRBJ1-5, with 7 bases lining up with TRBD1. CDR1 and CDR2 (germline): MNHEY, SVGEGT. The CDR3 has 17 residues. V was clipped by 7 bases and J by 1 base; unmatched bases: 13. As DNA, the CDR3 is TGTGCCAGCACCCCCTGGGGTAAGGGGGCGAGCAATCAGCCCCAGCATTTT. It codes for CASTPWGKGASNQPQHF.

This sequence joins TRBV28 and TRBJ2-5; 8 positions match TRBD1. The CDR3 is 14 amino acids. The V gene's germline CDR1 is MDHEN and CDR2 SYDVKM. J gave up 6 bases and V 7 bases, and 10 bases lay outside the gene matches. The CDR3 loop is CASIKDRAKKTQYF. The CDR3 DNA sequence: TGTGCCAGCATTAAGGACAGGGCAAAAAAGACCCAGTACTTC.

The chain links TRBV20-1 to TRBJ1-1, with TRBD1 as a possible D gene (5 bases). Trimming shortened V by 3 bases and J by 3 bases, and 14 bases separated the two germline ends. Looked up from germline, CDR1 is DFQATT and CDR2 is SNEGSKA (reference sequence). This CDR3 region has 14 residues. The CDR3 sequence: CSASTQAGHTEAFF. CDR3 DNA sequence: TGCAGTGCTAGTACACAGGCCGGGCACACTGAAGCTTTCTTT.

The gene calls are TRBV6-5 and TRBJ2-7; D call uncertain. V was trimmed by 7 bases and J by 4 bases, leaving 8 bases between them. Germline V CDR1 and CDR2: MNHEY, SVGAGI. The CDR3 loop spans 11 amino acids. The CDR3 spells CASTYSYEQYF. For the CDR3, the DNA is TGTGCCAGCACCTACAGTTACGAGCAGTACTTC.

In nucleotides, the CDR3 is TGCAGTGCTAGTCGACCGGGGATGAACACCGGGGAGCTGTTTTTT. Protein sequence: CSASRPGMNTGELFF. J is TRBJ2-2 and V is TRBV20-1, with D possibly matching TRBD2 (5 bases). Germline V gene lookup returns CDR1 DFQATT and CDR2 SNEGSKA (reference sequence). The V and J ends lost 3 bases and 1 base respectively, with 12 bases between them. CDR3 length equals 15 residues.

The chain employs TRBV30 and TRBJ1-1, with D possibly being TRBD1 (5 bases). The CDR3 is 13 amino acids. The germline V and J ends were trimmed by 3 bases and 1 base, with 9 bases remaining between them. Germline V lookup: CDR1 GTSNPN, CDR2 SVGIG (reference sequence). The CDR3 spells CAWSRQQNTEAFF. CDR3 bases: TGTGCCTGGAGCCGACAGCAGAACACTGAAGCTTTCTTT. Drawing the rest from reference TRBV30 and TRBJ1-1, the complete variable domain is SQTIHQWPATLVQPVGSPLSLECTVEGTSNPNLYWYRQAAGRGLQLLFYSVGIGQISSEVPQNLSASRPQDRQFILSSKKLLLSDSGFYLCAWSRQQNTEAFFGQGTRLTVV.

The rearrangement uses TRBV2 and TRBJ2-2; 16 nucleotides match TRBD2. The J segment lost 7 bases and the V segment lost 6 bases, leaving 5 bases of the junction unmatched. Per the germline V gene, CDR1 is SNHLY and CDR2 is FYNNEI. The CDR3 length is 16 residues. The CDR3 reads CASSYGTSGRVGELFF. DNA of the CDR3: TGTGCCAGCAGCTACGGGACTAGCGGGAGGGTCGGGGAGCTGTTTTTT.

CDR3 protein: CASSLQSADTQYF. The CDR3 DNA reads TGTGCCAGCAGCTTACAGTCAGCAGATACGCAGTATTTT. V gene TRBV7-2 combines with J gene TRBJ2-3; D gene unclear. V was shortened by 2 bases and J by 4 bases, with 7 bases between the two germline ends. There are 13 residues in the CDR3. The germline gives CDR1 SGHTA, CDR2 FQGNSA. Variable domain in full (rest from reference TRBV7-2 and TRBJ2-3): GAGVSQSPSNKVTEKGKDVELRCDPISGHTALYWYRQSLGQGLEFLIYFQGNSAPDKSGLPSDRFSAERTGGSVSTLTIQRTQQEDSAVYLCASSLQSADTQYFGPGTRLTVL.

This chain uses TRBV19 with TRBJ2-7, with 8 bases identical to TRBD1. CDR1 LNHDA and CDR2 SQIVND come from the germline V gene (reference sequence). CDR3 size: 13 residues. V shed 5 bases, J shed 7 bases, and the junction held 7 bases outside the gene matches. CDR3 amino acids: CASSSDRAREQYF. CDR3 in DNA: TGTGCCAGTAGTTCGGACAGGGCACGGGAGCAGTACTTC.

This chain uses TRBV30 with TRBJ1-6, with D maybe TRBD1 (5 bases). Trimming took off 4 bases at V and 0 bases at J, with 13 bases between the two ends. This CDR3 region has 16 residues. Germline values: CDR1 GTSNPN, CDR2 SVGIG (reference sequence). Written as DNA, the CDR3 is TGTGCCTGGACAGGGAAGATTAGCTCCTATAATTCACCCCTCCACTTT. This sequence encodes CAWTGKISSYNSPLHF.

The V and J genes are TRBV5-1 and TRBJ1-3; 7 bases line up with TRBD1. From germline, CDR1 is SGHRS and CDR2 YFSETQ. Trimming at V came to 0 bases and at J to 0 bases, leaving 9 bases not matched to a gene. This CDR3 is 18 amino acids long. The CDR3 region is CASSLGQGKGDSGNTIYF. DNA for the CDR3: TGCGCCAGCAGCTTGGGACAGGGAAAGGGCGACTCTGGAAACACCATATATTTT.

This chain links TRBV2 with TRBJ2-7, with 8 positions matching TRBD2. The CDR3 has 16 residues. V dropped 5 bases and J dropped 4; count of bases not matched to a gene: 13. Germline CDR1 and CDR2: SNHLY and FYNNEI. CDR3 DNA sequence: TGTGCCAGCAGTAGGGGCATTAGCGGGAAGAATTACGAGCAGTACTTC. Translating gives CASSRGISGKNYEQYF.

The chain combines TRBV7-4 with TRBJ1-5; no definite D call. CDR3 length: 15 residues. V lost 4 bases and J 0 bases, leaving 10 bases between the germline ends. Germline V gene sequence: CDR1 SGHVT, CDR2 SQSDAQ. The CDR3 loop is CASSWESASNQPQHF. CDR3 in DNA: TGTGCCAGCAGCTGGGAGAGCGCTAGCAATCAGCCCCAGCATTTT.